The clone carrying this T cell receptor (beta chain) was recorded many times. The V end was cut by 4 bases, the J end by 1 base, with 14 bases between. The length of the CDR3 is 16 residues. Germline V lookup: CDR1 MDHEN, CDR2 SYDVKM. These data originate in a study of T cells after yellow fever vaccination. A single record per CDR3 protein comes from TCRdb applying MiXCR to the 5' RACE reads. Of more than 95,000 distinct CDR3 sequences listed, around 7.4% were seen once; the top ten hold around 2.5%. The sample was CD4+ T cells sorted from PBMCs, taken 9 to 10 days after the first yellow fever vaccination. This receptor was identified in a man between 18 and 35 years old who received the YFV17D yellow fever vaccine. This chain joins TRBV28 and TRBJ2-1; D is perhaps TRBD1 (5 bases). In DNA, the CDR3 is TGTGCCAGCAGTTCAAATAGAAGGGGTTCCTACAATGAGCAGTTCTTC. Its protein is CASSSNRRGSYNEQFF.